The present T cell receptor (beta chain) was sequenced within a study of high-grade serous ovarian cancer treatment subgroups. Whole-study context: Samples averaged approximately 13,000 reads and roughly 7,700 unique TCR beta rearrangements. Study-level findings and limits: TCR clonal relatedness correlated positively with neoantigen level. Spatial context was lost because tumors were sequenced in bulk. The analyses considered CDR3 and ignored CDR1 and CDR2.

Generated by immunoSEQ multiplex PCR, the TCRdb table keeps only in-frame clones and is missing some. The sample includes about 18,000 clones, roughly four fifths seen only once; the top ten take roughly 6.1%. Tumor samples were taken before definitive surgery or chemotherapy. With regard to this clone: Its cognate antigen is unknown.

CDR3 length: 15 residues. V was trimmed by 1 base and J by 7 bases, leaving 13 bases between them. The V gene's germline CDR1 is SEHNR and CDR2 FQNEAQ (reference sequence). Specimen: tumor tissue. This receptor was obtained from a human donor with high-grade serous ovarian cancer. V and J are TRBV7-9 and TRBJ1-4; perhaps TRBD1 as D (6 bases). The CDR3 nucleotides are TGTGCCAGCAGCTTAGGGACAGCAGACAGTGAAAAACTGTTTTTT. This gives the protein CASSLGTADSEKLFF.